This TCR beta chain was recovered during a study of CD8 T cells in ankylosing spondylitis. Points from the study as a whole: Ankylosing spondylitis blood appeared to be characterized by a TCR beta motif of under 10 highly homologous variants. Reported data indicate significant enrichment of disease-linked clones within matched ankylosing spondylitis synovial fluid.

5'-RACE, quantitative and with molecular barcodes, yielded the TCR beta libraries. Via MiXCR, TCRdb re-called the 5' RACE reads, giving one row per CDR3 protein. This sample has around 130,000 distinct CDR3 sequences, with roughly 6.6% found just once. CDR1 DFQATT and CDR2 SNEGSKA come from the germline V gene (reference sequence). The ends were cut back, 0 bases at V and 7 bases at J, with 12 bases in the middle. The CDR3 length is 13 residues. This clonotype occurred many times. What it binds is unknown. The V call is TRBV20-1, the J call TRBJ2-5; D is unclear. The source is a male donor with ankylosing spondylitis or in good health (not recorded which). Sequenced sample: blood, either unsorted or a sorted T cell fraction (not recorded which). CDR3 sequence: CSARDPRLGTQYF. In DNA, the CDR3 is TGCAGTGCTAGAGATCCCAGGTTGGGGACCCAGTACTTC.